There are a few counts of the clone carrying this TCR beta chain. These data come from a study of T cells in narcolepsy. The method was immunoSEQ multiplex PCR; TCRdb's version includes in-frame clones alone and lacks a portion of them. Here the sample spans 17,000 or so clones, over 55% being singletons. CDR3 size: 14 residues. V was clipped by 3 bases and J by 1 base, with 9 bases between them. From germline, CDR1 is MNHGY and CDR2 SVAAGI. The sequence came from a human donor with narcolepsy. V usage is TRBV6-9 and J usage is TRBJ1-1; no definite D call. Sequencing was carried out using CD45RA- memory CD8+ T cells from PBMCs. CDR3 amino acids: CASSYYTENTEAFF. The CDR3, as DNA: TGTGCCAGCAGTTACTATACAGAGAACACTGAAGCTTTCTTT.